Sequencing of this T cell receptor (beta chain) was carried out in a study of metastatic and nonmetastatic thyroid tumors. Looked up from germline, CDR1 is DFQATT and CDR2 is SNEGSKA (reference sequence). The CDR3 covers 16 residues. With MiXCR, TCRdb called clones anew from the PCR reads. The sample lists 21,000 or so clones, 20% seen once, with approximately 30% in the top ten. All patients reached thyroid surgery having received no treatment beforehand. The material sequenced was blood. The chain uses TRBV20-1 and TRBJ1-5, with a possible D match to TRBD1 (6 bases). The receptor was isolated from a female donor with papillary thyroid cancer or a benign thyroid nodule (not recorded which). Some clones in this sample may be carry-over from other donors' samples. CDR3 sequence (DNA): TGCATTTCTAGAGAGGAGATGAGGGGGGGGTCAGGACCCCAGCATTTT. Translation gives CISREEMRGGSGPQHF.